This TCR beta chain was sequenced in a study of T cells in Graves' hyperthyroidism and ophthalmopathy (dated by TCRdb to about 2019). A note on the overall study: Peripheral blood samples were taken at initial diagnosis, before any treatment was given. To identify distinguishing TCR V-J signatures, a discovery cohort of roughly 100 patients was used, comprising 40 to 45 with Graves' ophthalmopathy and under 60 with stable Graves' hyperthyroidism. Prospective prediction of ophthalmopathy was tested in an independent validation cohort of fewer than 20 hyperthyroidism patients and 15 to 17 patients who later progressed to ophthalmopathy. The 100 discovery patients were randomly split 7:3 into training and test sets. Thyroid tissue and blood T-cell repertoires from six Graves' hyperthyroidism patients were also compared in the study. After sampling, hyperthyroidism patients received methimazole starting at 30 mg daily, and ophthalmopathy patients received high-dose intravenous methylprednisolone. TCR Vbeta CDR3 sequencing of approximately 140 peripheral blood samples (under 45 ophthalmopathy, about 80 hyperthyroidism and some 17 progressor patients) is reported in the paper.

This clonotype was detected only a few times. It has no known antigen specificity. Base qualities are not recorded, but no much larger clone differs from it by a single base. The TCR beta CDR3 regions were amplified from RNA transcripts. For the first round of RT-PCR on the TCR CDR3, the HTBI primer set was used together with the Qiagen OneStep RT-PCR kit. A second multiplex PCR round built the libraries, followed by size selection and purification. Libraries were sequenced paired-end with 100 bp reads on an Illumina HiSeq2000. On the study's bioinformatics: SOAPnuke was used to process the raw data, removing reads that contained adapters or uncalled bases, had a mean Phred below 15, or lacked an exact match to the constant primer or identifier. High-quality paired reads were merged with COPE v1.2.5, and unique nucleotide sequences were defined as clonotypes. MiTCR v1.1 was used to align clonotypes to the IMGT TRBV, TRBD and TRBJ reference segments. The analysis was restricted to V-J combinations with a frequency above 0.0001, which together covered 99.2% of the repertoires. A TCS score was defined as the ratio between F50 (clonal expansion) and ExV (chaos), using BLOSUM62-based TCRdist between CDR3 peptides within each V-J. Welch's t-statistics and random forest reduced around 520 V-J features to about 12, which were used in a naive Bayes classifier (R e1071). TCRdb trimmed the raw reads at Q25, called clones with MiXCR and kept productive beta chains. When rows share a CDR3 protein, they turn into one entry using the most common DNA and genes. TCRdb, not the authors, supplied the V and J calls. In this sample the table shows 300,000 to 450,000 distinct CDR3 sequences, less than 20% of which occur a single time. Together, the top ten hold around 16% of the sample.

Study-wide findings and limitations: No statistical method was used to set the sample size in advance, and investigators knew the group allocation. Most expanded thyroid clonotypes (frequency above 0.001) were also found in blood, which suggests that blood repertoires may mirror thyroid immune responses. A 13 V-J signature model separated ophthalmopathy from stable hyperthyroidism, with approximately 87% sensitivity and roughly 82% specificity in cross-validation and 80%/75% in testing. In validation, the model predicted progression to ophthalmopathy with roughly 66% sensitivity and roughly 75% specificity, a median of around 6.6 months before onset.

In the ophthalmopathy patients, disease was moderately to severely active, with a Clinical Activity Score of 3 or more, a NOSPECS grade of 4 or more, and a duration of less than 3 months. Patients with uncontrolled infections, other autoimmune diseases, pregnancy or lactation were excluded. Clinical symptoms, serum thyroxine and TRAb, thyroid ultrasound, and orbital computed tomography formed the basis for the diagnoses. Ficoll-Paque density gradient centrifugation was used to isolate PBMCs from approximately 10 ml of fresh peripheral blood. Total RNA was extracted with Trizol reagent, and quality was checked on an Agilent 2100 Bioanalyzer. This TCR was sampled from a woman aged 40-49 years with Graves' ophthalmopathy. The sample taken for sequencing was blood.

The DNA reads TGCAGTGCCGTTAGCGGGAGGGAAGAGACCCAGTACTTC. It is translated as CSAVSGREETQYF. The receptor chain draws on TRBV20-1 and TRBJ2-5; TRBD2 lines up with 11 middle nucleotides. Clipping removes 6 bases from V and 3 bases from J, with 3 as the unmatched junction base count. From its cysteine to its phenylalanine, the CDR3 spans 13 amino acids. Just the 39-base CDR3 DNA is kept, in frame starting at base 1. Via the germline V gene (reference sequence), CDR1 is DFQATT and CDR2 SNEGSKA.